The 13 T cell receptor beta chains reported below all come from one sample, sequenced in a study of long-term antiretroviral therapy in people with HIV. The assay, immunoSEQ v3.0, was run at survey level. Sequenced by immunoSEQ multiplex PCR; TCRdb stores in-frame clones only, minus some. The table has 20,000 to 25,000 clones, approximately 88% seen once. The specimen comprised unsorted PBMCs, sampled about 4.3 years after starting antiretroviral therapy. These receptors were collected from a man aged 25 to 45 with HIV.

The chain joins TRBV11-2 to TRBJ2-2, with D possibly being TRBD2 (6 bases). Germline CDR1 reads SGHAT; CDR2 reads FQNNGV. The CDR3 runs to 11 residues. Trimming removed 2 bases at V and 14 bases at J, with 9 bases between. The DNA of the CDR3 is TGTGCCAGCAGCTTAAGGAGGGGACTGTTTTTT. It yields the protein CASSLRRGLFF.

The chain links TRBV6-5 to TRBJ1-2; 7 bases agree with TRBD1. The CDR3 has 14 amino acids. V lost 6 bases and J lost 4; bases outside the gene matches: 8. The V gene's germline CDR1 is MNHEY and CDR2 SVGAGI. As DNA, the CDR3 is TGTGCCAGCAGCTACAGGGGCGCTGGCTATGGCTACACCTTC. Amino acid sequence: CASSYRGAGYGYTF.

CDR3 sequence: CASSSSSYNSPLHF. DNA for the CDR3: TGTGCCAGCAGTTCTAGCTCCTATAATTCACCCCTCCACTTT. The chain couples TRBV27 to TRBJ1-6; no definite D call. This CDR3 region has 14 residues. The germline CDR1 and CDR2 sequences are MNHEY and SMNVEV (reference sequence). V was clipped by 4 bases and J by 0 bases, with 4 bases between them.

A note on this clone: At one of its ends the junction is not consistent with the germline gene, which may arise from a read error. The chain uses TRBV6-1 and TRBJ1-4; D possibly corresponds to TRBD1 (6 bases). The CDR3 is made up of 13 amino acids. CDR1 and CDR2 from the germline V gene are MNHNS and SASEGT. The CDR3 spells CAGRQAGNEKLFF. The CDR3, as DNA: TGTGCCGGCAGACAGGCCGGTAATGAAAAACTGTTTTTT.

This rearrangement joins TRBV6-5 to TRBJ2-7, with D perhaps given as TRBD1 or TRBD2 (5 bases each). The germline gives CDR1 MNHEY, CDR2 SVGAGI. The CDR3 contains 15 residues. V lost 2 bases to trimming and J lost 3 bases, with 14 bases between them. CDR3 in DNA: TGTGCCAGCAGTTACGAGAAGGGACGGAGCTACGAGCAGTACTTC. This codes for CASSYEKGRSYEQYF.

This chain joins TRBV6-4 and TRBJ2-1; 7 positions match TRBD1. Germline V gene sequence: CDR1 MRHNA, CDR2 SNTAGT. V was clipped by 3 bases and J by 7 bases; unmatched bases: 9. This CDR3 contains 15 residues. CDR3 in DNA: TGTGCCAGCAGTGATGGGACAGCCGTTAGTAATGAGCAGTTCTTC. This encodes CASSDGTAVSNEQFF.

This clone was seen only once. The V and J genes are TRBV28 and TRBJ1-2; 8 nucleotides align to TRBD1. The CDR3 is 13 amino acids. CDR1 is MDHEN, CDR2 SYDVKM, per germline. The trim removed 3 bases at V and 4 bases at J, leaving 1 base unmatched. CDR3 amino acids: CASSLGTGYGYTF. The CDR3 DNA reads TGTGCCAGCAGTTTGGGGACAGGCTATGGCTACACCTTC.

The J gene is TRBJ2-2, the V gene TRBV6-5; 9 nucleotides line up with TRBD2. Losses at the gene ends were 2 bases for V and 6 bases for J; bases not matched to a gene: 4. Germline V lookup: CDR1 MNHEY, CDR2 SVGAGI. The CDR3 totals 15 residues. The CDR3 region is CASSYTGTSSGELFF. In DNA form, the CDR3 reads TGTGCCAGCAGTTACACGGGGACTAGCTCCGGGGAGCTGTTTTTT.

The chain recombines TRBV28 with TRBJ2-1; perhaps TRBD2 as D (5 bases). V was shortened by 3 bases and J by 2 bases, with 14 bases between the two germline ends. This CDR3 comprises 16 residues. Germline-derived CDR1 and CDR2 are MDHEN and SYDVKM. DNA of the CDR3: TGTGCCAGCAGTTTCATGCACGGGAAACCCTACAATGAGCAGTTCTTC. Translating gives CASSFMHGKPYNEQFF.

The chain recombines TRBV6-4 with TRBJ1-1; D might be TRBD1 (5 bases). The germline V and J ends were trimmed by 0 bases and 10 bases, with 12 bases remaining between them. There are 13 residues in the CDR3. The germline gives CDR1 MRHNA, CDR2 SNTAGT. The CDR3 DNA follows: TGTGCCAGCAGTGACTCGATGCGGGGGGTAGCTTTCTTT. Protein sequence: CASSDSMRGVAFF.

The chain couples TRBV5-1 to TRBJ2-2, with 11 bases that match TRBD2. The CDR3 is made up of 16 amino acids. Germline CDR1 reads SGHRS; CDR2 reads YFSETQ. With 0 bases clipped from V and 6 bases from J, the junction kept 4 bases outside the gene matches. The CDR3 nucleotides read TGCGCCAGCAGCTTGGCCCTAGCGGGGGGTGCCGGGGAGCTGTTTTTT. Protein product: CASSLALAGGAGELFF. Full variable domain (remainder filled in from reference TRBV5-1 and TRBJ2-2): KAGVTQTPRYLIKTRGQQVTLSCSPISGHRSVSWYQQTPGQGLQFLFEYFSETQRNKGNFPGRFSGRQFSNSRSEMNVSTLELGDSALYLCASSLALAGGAGELFFGEGSRLTVL.

The gene calls are TRBV27 and TRBJ1-4; D gene ambiguous. The CDR3 length is 13 residues. The germline V and J ends were trimmed by 4 bases and 3 bases, with 6 bases remaining between them. Germline CDR1 reads MNHEY; CDR2 reads SMNVEV (reference sequence). The CDR3 loop is CASSSSANEKLFF. The CDR3 coding sequence is TGTGCCAGCAGTTCGTCGGCTAATGAAAAACTGTTTTTT.

The chain carries TRBV6-5 and TRBJ2-1; D not resolved. The germline CDR1 and CDR2 sequences are MNHEY and SVGAGI. The CDR3 consists of 12 residues. Deletions cut 0 bases from V and 10 bases from J, with 7 bases between. The CDR3 region is CASSYSGYEQFF. The CDR3 DNA reads as TGTGCCAGCAGTTACTCAGGGTACGAGCAGTTCTTC.